A single sample is the source of the 20 T cell receptor beta chains below, sequenced in a study of blood T cell repertoires in COVID-19. Assay used: immunoSEQ multiplex PCR; TCRdb lists only in-frame clones, some missing. The sample has approximately 410,000 clones, 80% to 90% seen once. Sequenced: peripheral blood. The receptors were gathered from a woman aged 25 to 39 with active or convalescent COVID-19.

This rearrangement joins TRBV10-3 to TRBJ1-1; TRBD1 matches 8 bases. Germline V gene sequence: CDR1 ENHRY, CDR2 SYGVKD. Trimming took 6 bases from V and 3 from J; bases not matched to a gene: 6. The CDR3 totals 14 residues. CDR3 in DNA: TGTGCCATCAGCCCAGGGGGCCATGACACTGAAGCTTTCTTT. As protein: CAISPGGHDTEAFF.

The rearrangement joins TRBV30 to TRBJ1-6, with a tentative D call TRBD1 (6 bases). The CDR3 totals 14 residues. Germline V lookup: CDR1 GTSNPN, CDR2 SVGIG (reference sequence). V was clipped by 0 bases and J by 6 bases, with 9 bases between them. As DNA, the CDR3 is TGTGCCTGGAGTGTCGGCAGGGGTAATTCACCCCTCCACTTT. Translating it yields CAWSVGRGNSPLHF.

The genes are TRBV10-1 and TRBJ1-1; D not resolved. The CDR3 has 16 amino acids. From germline, CDR1 is WNHNN and CDR2 SYGVQD (reference sequence). Trimming removed 4 bases at V and 1 base at J, with 16 bases between. This CDR3 reads CASSGPEDRGNTEAFF. Written as DNA, the CDR3 is TGCGCCAGCAGTGGGCCGGAGGACCGCGGGAACACTGAAGCTTTCTTT.

The genes are TRBV11-2 and TRBJ2-5; 8 bases agree with TRBD2. Losses at the gene ends were 5 bases for V and 2 bases for J; bases not matched to a gene: 4. Germline V gene data show CDR1 as SGHAT and CDR2 as FQNNGV. This CDR3 region has 14 residues. The CDR3 loop reads CASSQRLAQETQYF. In DNA, the CDR3 is TGTGCCAGCAGCCAAAGACTAGCGCAAGAGACCCAGTACTTC.

This sequence joins TRBV10-3 and TRBJ2-3, with 7 nucleotides matching TRBD1. With V trimmed by 9 bases and J by 2 bases, 14 bases remained unmatched. The CDR3 extends over 16 amino acids. Germline V gene sequence: CDR1 ENHRY, CDR2 SYGVKD. The CDR3 DNA follows: TGTGCCATAATGACCGACAGGGCCCTTGTCACAGATACGCAGTATTTT. It codes for CAIMTDRALVTDTQYF.

As regards this clone: This same CDR3 is encoded by further DNA sequences in the sample. This sequence joins TRBV11-2 and TRBJ2-7, with D uncertain. Trimming removed 1 base from V and 3 bases from J, with 7 bases in between. The CDR3 extends over 13 amino acids. Germline CDR1 SGHAT, CDR2 FQNNGV. The CDR3 reads CASSLGAHYEQYF. CDR3 DNA: TGTGCCAGCAGCTTAGGGGCTCACTACGAGCAGTACTTC.

A note on this clone: Other DNA variants within this sample encode the same CDR3. The CDR3 spells CATSRDLGQGYGYTF. CDR3 nucleotides: TGTGCCACCAGCAGAGATCTGGGACAGGGGTATGGCTACACCTTC. This chain connects TRBV15 to TRBJ1-2, with 10 bases identical to TRBD1. Trimming took 0 bases from V and 5 from J; bases not matched to a gene: 3. The CDR3 is 15 amino acids. In germline, CDR1 is LNHNV, CDR2 YYDKDF (reference sequence). Based on the CDR3 plus reference TRBV15 and TRBJ1-2, the full variable domain is DAMVIQNPRYQVTQFGKPVTLSCSQTLNHNVMYWYQQKSSQAPKLLFHYYDKDFNNEADTPDNFQSRRPNTSFCFLDIRSPGLGDTAMYLCATSRDLGQGYGYTFGSGTRLTVV.

This chain connects TRBV25-1 to TRBJ1-4; tentative D call: TRBD1 (5 bases). Per the germline V gene, CDR1 is MGHDK and CDR2 is SYGVNS. The CDR3 loop spans 18 amino acids. Trimming shortened V by 0 bases and J by 5 bases, and 19 bases separated the two germline ends. CDR3 bases: TGTGCCAGCAGTGAATATTATTTTGGAATGGGGCACAATGAAAAACTGTTTTTT. The encoded protein is CASSEYYFGMGHNEKLFF.

This sequence joins TRBV4-1 and TRBJ2-5, with D maybe TRBD2 (6 bases). The germline V gene encodes CDR1 MGHRA and CDR2 YSYEKL. The V end was cut by 3 bases, the J end by 4 bases, with 9 bases between. The CDR3 totals 13 residues. The CDR3 nucleotides are TGCGCCAGCAGCCAGGGGGGAGGAGAGACCCAGTACTTC. Amino acid sequence: CASSQGGGETQYF.

In its sample, this clone was seen once. CDR3 bases: TGTGCCAGCAGTTTGGGAGGGATCTATGGCTACACCTTC. This encodes CASSLGGIYGYTF. V is TRBV12-3 or TRBV12-4 and J is TRBJ1-2, with D uncertain. The CDR3 totals 13 residues. Trimming shortened V by 3 bases and J by 4 bases, and 9 bases separated the two germline ends.

V is TRBV7-7 and J is TRBJ2-5; the D is unclear. Per germline, CDR1 SSHAT and CDR2 FNYEAQ (reference sequence). Trimming stripped 5 bases from V and 5 bases from J, with 18 bases between. CDR3 length: 15 amino acids. The CDR3 sequence is CASSPDLTFLETQYF. In DNA form, the CDR3 reads TGTGCCAGCAGCCCAGATCTGACATTTCTCGAGACCCAGTACTTC.

This chain connects TRBV6-5 to TRBJ1-1, with TRBD1 identical over 7 bases. Trimming cost V 4 bases and J 0 bases; bases outside gene matches: 8. Germline loops: CDR1 MNHEY, CDR2 SVGAGI. This CDR3 has 16 residues. The chain's CDR3 is CASSLGQTRLNTEAFF. In nucleotides, the CDR3 is TGTGCCAGCAGTTTGGGACAGACCAGGTTGAACACTGAAGCTTTCTTT.

The chain couples TRBV5-8 to TRBJ1-1; 7 nucleotides align to TRBD1. The CDR3 extends over 14 amino acids. The germline V gene has CDR1 SGHTS and CDR2 YDEGEE. Trimming at V came to 4 bases and at J to 0 bases, leaving 3 bases not matched to a gene. DNA of the CDR3: TGTGCCAGCAGCACGGGACAGATGAACACTGAAGCTTTCTTT. Its protein is CASSTGQMNTEAFF.

The V gene is TRBV11-3, the J gene TRBJ2-7; 14 positions match TRBD2. Trimming at V came to 5 bases and at J to 4 bases, leaving 16 bases not matched to a gene. Germline V gives CDR1 SGHNT, CDR2 YENEEA. This CDR3 is built from 19 residues. In nucleotides, the CDR3 is TGTGCCAGCAGCCCAGATCCGGGACTAGCGGGGGAAAATGGGTACGAGCAGTACTTC. Translation gives CASSPDPGLAGENGYEQYF.

The chain combines TRBV5-1 with TRBJ2-1; 8 bases line up with TRBD2. The CDR3 consists of 14 residues. The V gene's germline CDR1 is SGHRS and CDR2 YFSETQ. J gave up 6 bases and V 2 bases, and 4 bases lay outside the gene matches. CDR3: CASSLTSGRNEQFF. The DNA of the CDR3 is TGCGCCAGCAGCTTAACTAGCGGCCGCAATGAGCAGTTCTTC.

The CDR3 spells CASSLDRDRGLYEQYF. CDR3 sequence (DNA): TGTGCCAGCAGTTTAGACCGGGACAGGGGGCTCTACGAGCAGTACTTC. The chain is built from TRBV27 and TRBJ2-7, with 12 bases that match TRBD1. CDR3 size: 16 residues. The V and J ends lost 2 bases and 3 bases, in that order; junction bases with no gene match: 5. CDR1 MNHEY and CDR2 SMNVEV come from the germline V gene (reference sequence).

This clone was observed a single time. The chain joins TRBV24-1 to TRBJ2-3, with 11 bases matching TRBD1. Per germline, CDR1 KGHDR and CDR2 SFDVKD. The CDR3 is 15 amino acids. Germline trimming cut 4 bases from V and 5 bases from J; bases unmatched to any gene: 4. Here the CDR3 DNA reads TGTGCCACCAGTGACACGGGACAGGGGGAAGATACGCAGTATTTT. Translating it yields CATSDTGQGEDTQYF.

This sequence joins TRBV19 and TRBJ1-4, with D possibly matching TRBD1 (6 bases). There are 13 residues in the CDR3. The V end was cut by 5 bases, the J end by 6 bases, with 10 bases between. CDR1 and CDR2 (germline): LNHDA, SQIVND (reference sequence). The DNA of the CDR3 is TGTGCCAGTAGTCGGGGGGCCTATGAAAAACTGTTTTTT. Protein product: CASSRGAYEKLFF. Variable domain in full (rest from reference TRBV19 and TRBJ1-4): DGGITQSPKYLFRKEGQNVTLSCEQNLNHDAMYWYRQDPGQGLRLIYYSQIVNDFQKGDIAEGYSVSREKKESFPLTVTSAQKNPTAFYLCASSRGAYEKLFFGSGTQLSVL.

This clone was observed a handful of times. The gene calls are TRBV6-5 and TRBJ1-2, with 9 nucleotides matching TRBD1. With V trimmed by 4 bases and J by 8 bases, 11 bases remained unmatched. This CDR3 spans 15 amino acids. The germline CDR1 and CDR2 sequences are MNHEY and SVGAGI. CDR3 sequence (DNA): TGTGCCAGCAGTTCCCTACGGGACAGGGTCGTCGGCTACACCTTC. Translation gives CASSSLRDRVVGYTF.

This clone occurred a few times. The rearrangement links TRBV19 to TRBJ1-2, with 7 bases aligning to TRBD1. Trimming removed 7 bases from V and 2 bases from J; junction bases left unmatched: 13. Germline V lookup: CDR1 LNHDA, CDR2 SQIVND (reference sequence). The CDR3 extends over 16 amino acids. CDR3 bases: TGTGCCAGTACCCTCTTCGGGACAGCAAAAAACTATGGCTACACCTTC. It codes for CASTLFGTAKNYGYTF.